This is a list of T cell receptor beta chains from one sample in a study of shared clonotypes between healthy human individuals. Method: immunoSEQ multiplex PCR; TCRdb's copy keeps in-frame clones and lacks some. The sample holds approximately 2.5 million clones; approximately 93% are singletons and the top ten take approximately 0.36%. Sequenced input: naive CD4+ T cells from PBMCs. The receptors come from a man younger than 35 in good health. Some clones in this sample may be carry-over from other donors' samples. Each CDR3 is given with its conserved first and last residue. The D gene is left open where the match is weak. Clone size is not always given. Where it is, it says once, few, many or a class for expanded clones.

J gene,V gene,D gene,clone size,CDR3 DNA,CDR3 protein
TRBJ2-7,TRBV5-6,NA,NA,TGTGCCAGCAGCTTGAGAGGTCTTCACTACGAGCAGTACTTC,CASSLRGLHYEQYF
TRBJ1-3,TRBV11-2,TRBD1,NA,TGTGCCAGCAGCCGAGACAGGGTCGCTGGAAACACCATATATTTT,CASSRDRVAGNTIYF
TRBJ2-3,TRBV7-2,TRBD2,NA,TGTGCCAGCAGCCTGTTGGGGGGGACTACCACAGATACGCAGTATTTT,CASSLLGGTTTDTQYF
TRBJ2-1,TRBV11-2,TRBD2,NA,TGTGCCAGCAAAAGGGGAGGGAACAATGAGCAGTTCTTC,CASKRGGNNEQFF
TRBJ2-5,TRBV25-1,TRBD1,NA,TGTGCCAGCAGTGATCCTGGGACAGCACAAGAGACCCAGTACTTC,CASSDPGTAQETQYF
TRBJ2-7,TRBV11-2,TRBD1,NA,TGTGCCAGCAGCTTAGGGACAGGGGGCGATTTGCAGTACTTC,CASSLGTGGDLQYF
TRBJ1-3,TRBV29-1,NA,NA,TGCAGCGTTGAAGATAAGGGAACTGGAAACACCATATATTTT,CSVEDKGTGNTIYF
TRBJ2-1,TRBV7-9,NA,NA,TGTGCCAGCAGCAGGGGCCCCGCATTGGGGAATGAGCAGTTCTTC,CASSRGPALGNEQFF
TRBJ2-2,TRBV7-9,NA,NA,TGTGCCAGCAGCCCTCGGACAGAAGCTGGGGAGCTGTTTTTT,CASSPRTEAGELFF
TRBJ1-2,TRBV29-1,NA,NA,TGCAGCGTACGAGGGGTGCTCTCTTATGGCTACACCTTC,CSVRGVLSYGYTF
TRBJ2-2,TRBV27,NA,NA,TGTGCCAGCAGTTCATTGACAGGTCCAATTATCGGGGAGCTGTTTTTT,CASSSLTGPIIGELFF
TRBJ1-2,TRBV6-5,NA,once,TGTGCCAGCAGCCCAAAAGCCTGGGGTGTGCATGGCTACACCTTC,CASSPKAWGVHGYTF
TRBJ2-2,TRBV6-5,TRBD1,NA,TGTGCCAGCAGAAAACAGGGGGCCAACACCGGGGAGCTGTTTTTT,CASRKQGANTGELFF
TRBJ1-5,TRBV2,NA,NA,TGTGCCAGCAGCGAGAGGCACGCCGATCAGCCCCAGCATTTT,CASSERHADQPQHF
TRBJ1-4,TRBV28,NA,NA,TGTGCCAGCAGTTTGGGTATCTGGCTGTTTTTT,CASSLGIWLFF
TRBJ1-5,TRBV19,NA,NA,TGTGCCAGTAGTTACGGGACCGGTAACGCCTATCAGCCCCAGCATTTT,CASSYGTGNAYQPQHF
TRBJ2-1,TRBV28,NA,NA,TGTGCCAGCAGTTTATACCCAGGTGTAGTCAATGAGCAGTTCTTC,CASSLYPGVVNEQFF
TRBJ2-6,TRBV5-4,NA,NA,TGTGCCAGCAGCTTGGACTCTGGGGCCAACGTCCTGACTTTC,CASSLDSGANVLTF
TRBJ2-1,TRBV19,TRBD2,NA,TGTGCCAGTACCCGAAGGACTAGCGGGAAGAATGAGCAGTTCTTC,CASTRRTSGKNEQFF
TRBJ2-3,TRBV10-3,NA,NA,TGTGCCATCAGTGAGTCGGGCAGTAGCACAGATACGCAGTATTTT,CAISESGSSTDTQYF
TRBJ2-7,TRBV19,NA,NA,TGTGCCAGTAGTCCTAGGGGACATAGCTCCTACGAGCAGTACTTC,CASSPRGHSSYEQYF
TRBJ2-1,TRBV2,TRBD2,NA,TGTGCCAGCAGTGAAGCGACCAGGGCTAGCGGGAGGGCCGATGAGCAGTTCTTC,CASSEATRASGRADEQFF
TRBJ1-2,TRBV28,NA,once,TGTGCCAGCAGTTCCCAAGCAGGGGTTAACTATGGCTACACCTTC,CASSSQAGVNYGYTF
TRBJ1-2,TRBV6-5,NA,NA,TGTGCCAGCAGTCCAGGGGTGGGGGATTATGGCTACACCTTC,CASSPGVGDYGYTF
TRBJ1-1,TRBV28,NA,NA,TGTGCCAGCAAAAAAGGGGGGGCCGACACTGAAGCTTTCTTT,CASKKGGADTEAFF
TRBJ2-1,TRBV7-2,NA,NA,TGTGCCAGCAGCTTAGGTGGGGCAATCACCCAGGGGGGGCAGTTCTTC,CASSLGGAITQGGQFF
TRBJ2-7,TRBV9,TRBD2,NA,TGTGCCAGCAGCGGCCAACTAGCGGGAGACGACGAGCAGTACTTC,CASSGQLAGDDEQYF
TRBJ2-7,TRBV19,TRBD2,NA,TGTGCCACAACCGACGGGGGGTGGGCCGAGCAGTACTTC,CATTDGGWAEQYF
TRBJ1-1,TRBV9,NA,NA,TGTGCCAGCAGCCCAGGGTCGGGGCGGAGTGAAGCTTTCTTT,CASSPGSGRSEAFF